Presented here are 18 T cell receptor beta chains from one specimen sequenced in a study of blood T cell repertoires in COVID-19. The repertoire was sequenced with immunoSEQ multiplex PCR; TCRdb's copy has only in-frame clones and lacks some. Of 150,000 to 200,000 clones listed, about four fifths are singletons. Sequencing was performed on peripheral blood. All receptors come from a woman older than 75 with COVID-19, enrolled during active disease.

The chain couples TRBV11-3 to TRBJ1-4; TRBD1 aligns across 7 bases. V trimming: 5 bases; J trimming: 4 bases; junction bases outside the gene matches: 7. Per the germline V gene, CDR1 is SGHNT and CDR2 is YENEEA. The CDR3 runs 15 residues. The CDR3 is CASSARTGHNEKLFF. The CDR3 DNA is TGTGCCAGCAGCGCCAGGACAGGCCATAATGAAAAACTGTTTTTT.

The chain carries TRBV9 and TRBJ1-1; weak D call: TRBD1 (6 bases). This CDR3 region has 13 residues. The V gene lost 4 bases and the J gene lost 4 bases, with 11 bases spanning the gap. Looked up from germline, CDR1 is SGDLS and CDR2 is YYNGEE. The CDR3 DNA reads TGTGCCAGCAGCCCGGGGGGCGGCACTGAAGCTTTCTTT. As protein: CASSPGGGTEAFF.

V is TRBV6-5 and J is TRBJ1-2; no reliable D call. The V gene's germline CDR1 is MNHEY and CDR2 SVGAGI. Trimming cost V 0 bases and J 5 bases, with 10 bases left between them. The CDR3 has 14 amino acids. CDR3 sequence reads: CASSYSGGKYGYTF. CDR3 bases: TGTGCCAGCAGTTACTCCGGCGGGAAATATGGCTACACCTTC.

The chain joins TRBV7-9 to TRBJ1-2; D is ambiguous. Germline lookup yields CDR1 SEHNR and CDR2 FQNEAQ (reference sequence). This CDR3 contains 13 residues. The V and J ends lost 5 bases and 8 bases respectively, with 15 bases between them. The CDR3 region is CASSPVEAVGYTF. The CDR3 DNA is TGTGCCAGCAGCCCGGTGGAGGCGGTCGGCTACACCTTC.

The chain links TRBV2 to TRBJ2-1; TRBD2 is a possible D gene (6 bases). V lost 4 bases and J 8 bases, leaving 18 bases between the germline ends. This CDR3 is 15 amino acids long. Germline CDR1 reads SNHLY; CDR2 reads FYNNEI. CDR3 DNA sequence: TGTGCCAGCAGTGGTATGAGCGGGCCCTTTCATGAGCAGTTCTTC. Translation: CASSGMSGPFHEQFF.

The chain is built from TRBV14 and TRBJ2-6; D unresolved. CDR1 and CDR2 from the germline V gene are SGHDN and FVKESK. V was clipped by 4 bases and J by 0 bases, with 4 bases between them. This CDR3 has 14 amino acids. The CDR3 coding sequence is TGTGCCAGCAGCCCTAGCTCTGGGGCCAACGTCCTGACTTTC. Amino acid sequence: CASSPSSGANVLTF.

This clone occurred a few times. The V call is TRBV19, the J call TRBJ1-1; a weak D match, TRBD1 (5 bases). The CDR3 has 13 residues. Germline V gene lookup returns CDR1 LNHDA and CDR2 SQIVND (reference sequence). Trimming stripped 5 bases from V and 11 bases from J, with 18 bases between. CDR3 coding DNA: TGTGCCAGTAGTCCACACGGGGGTAAGGAGGCTTTCTTT. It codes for CASSPHGGKEAFF.

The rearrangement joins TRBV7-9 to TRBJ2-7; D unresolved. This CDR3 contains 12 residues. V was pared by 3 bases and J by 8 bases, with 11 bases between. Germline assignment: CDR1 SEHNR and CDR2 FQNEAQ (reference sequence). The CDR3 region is CASSLSPRKQYF. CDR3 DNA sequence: TGTGCCAGCAGCTTGAGTCCGCGCAAGCAGTACTTC.

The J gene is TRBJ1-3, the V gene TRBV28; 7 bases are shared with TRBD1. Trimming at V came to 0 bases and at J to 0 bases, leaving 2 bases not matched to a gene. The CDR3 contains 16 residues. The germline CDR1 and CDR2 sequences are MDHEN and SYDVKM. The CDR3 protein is CASSLWTGSSGNTIYF. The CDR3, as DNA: TGTGCCAGCAGTTTATGGACAGGGAGCTCTGGAAACACCATATATTTT.

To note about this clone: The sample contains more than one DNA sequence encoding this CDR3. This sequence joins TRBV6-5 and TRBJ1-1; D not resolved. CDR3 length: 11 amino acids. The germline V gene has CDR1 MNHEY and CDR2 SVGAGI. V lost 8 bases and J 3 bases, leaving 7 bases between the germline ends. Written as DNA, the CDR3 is TGTGCCAGCTCACGGGACACTGAAGCTTTCTTT. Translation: CASSRDTEAFF.

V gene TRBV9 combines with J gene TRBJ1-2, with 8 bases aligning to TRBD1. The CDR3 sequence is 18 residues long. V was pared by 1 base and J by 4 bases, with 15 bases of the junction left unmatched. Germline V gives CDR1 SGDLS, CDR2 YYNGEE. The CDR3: CASSVLGRRTGRSYGYTF. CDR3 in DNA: TGTGCCAGCAGCGTATTGGGGAGGAGGACAGGGCGATCCTATGGCTACACCTTC. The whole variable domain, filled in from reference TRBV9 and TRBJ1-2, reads DSGVTQTPKHLITATGQRVTLRCSPRSGDLSVYWYQQSLDQGLQFLIQYYNGEERAKGNILERFSAQQFPDLHSELNLSSLELGDSALYFCASSVLGRRTGRSYGYTFGSGTRLTVV.

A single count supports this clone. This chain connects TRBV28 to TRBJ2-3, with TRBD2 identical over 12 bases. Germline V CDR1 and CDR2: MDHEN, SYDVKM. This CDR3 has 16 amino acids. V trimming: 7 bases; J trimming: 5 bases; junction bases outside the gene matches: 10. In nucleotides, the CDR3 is TGTGCCAGCACCGACCGACTAGCGGGAGTCGGAGATACGCAGTATTTT. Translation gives CASTDRLAGVGDTQYF.

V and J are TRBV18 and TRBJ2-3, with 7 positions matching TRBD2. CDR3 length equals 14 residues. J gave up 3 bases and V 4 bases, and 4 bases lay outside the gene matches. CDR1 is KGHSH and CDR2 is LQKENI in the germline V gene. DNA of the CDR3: TGTGCCAGCTCACGCGGGAGACGGACAGATACGCAGTATTTT. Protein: CASSRGRRTDTQYF.

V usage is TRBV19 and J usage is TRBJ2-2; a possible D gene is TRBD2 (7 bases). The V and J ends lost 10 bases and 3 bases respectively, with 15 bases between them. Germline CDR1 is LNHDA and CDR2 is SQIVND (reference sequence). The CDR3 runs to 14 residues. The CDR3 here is CATWGGRYTGELFF. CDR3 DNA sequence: TGTGCCACCTGGGGGGGCAGGTACACCGGGGAGCTGTTTTTT.

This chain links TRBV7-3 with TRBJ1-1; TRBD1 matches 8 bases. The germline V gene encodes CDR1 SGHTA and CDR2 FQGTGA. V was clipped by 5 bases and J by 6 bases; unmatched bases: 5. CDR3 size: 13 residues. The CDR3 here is CASSTNRGAEAFF. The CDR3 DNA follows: TGTGCCAGCAGCACCAACAGGGGGGCTGAAGCTTTCTTT.

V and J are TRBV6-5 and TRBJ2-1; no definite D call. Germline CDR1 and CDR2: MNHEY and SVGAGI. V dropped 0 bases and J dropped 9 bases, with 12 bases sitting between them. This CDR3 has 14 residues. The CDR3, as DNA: TGTGCCAGCAGTTACTCGATGGTGTACGGTGAGCAGTTCTTC. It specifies CASSYSMVYGEQFF.

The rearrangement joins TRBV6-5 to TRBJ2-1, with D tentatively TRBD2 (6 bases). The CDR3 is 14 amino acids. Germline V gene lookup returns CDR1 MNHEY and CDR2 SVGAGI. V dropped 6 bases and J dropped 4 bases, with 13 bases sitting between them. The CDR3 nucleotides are TGTGCCAGCAGCCTGACTAGTGGGTACAATGAGCAGTTCTTC. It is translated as CASSLTSGYNEQFF.

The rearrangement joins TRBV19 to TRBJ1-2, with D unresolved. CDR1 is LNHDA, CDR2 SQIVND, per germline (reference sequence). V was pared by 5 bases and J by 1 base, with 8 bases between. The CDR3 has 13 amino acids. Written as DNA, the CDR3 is TGTGCCAGTAGTGCCACAGTTAACTATGGCTACACCTTC. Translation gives CASSATVNYGYTF.